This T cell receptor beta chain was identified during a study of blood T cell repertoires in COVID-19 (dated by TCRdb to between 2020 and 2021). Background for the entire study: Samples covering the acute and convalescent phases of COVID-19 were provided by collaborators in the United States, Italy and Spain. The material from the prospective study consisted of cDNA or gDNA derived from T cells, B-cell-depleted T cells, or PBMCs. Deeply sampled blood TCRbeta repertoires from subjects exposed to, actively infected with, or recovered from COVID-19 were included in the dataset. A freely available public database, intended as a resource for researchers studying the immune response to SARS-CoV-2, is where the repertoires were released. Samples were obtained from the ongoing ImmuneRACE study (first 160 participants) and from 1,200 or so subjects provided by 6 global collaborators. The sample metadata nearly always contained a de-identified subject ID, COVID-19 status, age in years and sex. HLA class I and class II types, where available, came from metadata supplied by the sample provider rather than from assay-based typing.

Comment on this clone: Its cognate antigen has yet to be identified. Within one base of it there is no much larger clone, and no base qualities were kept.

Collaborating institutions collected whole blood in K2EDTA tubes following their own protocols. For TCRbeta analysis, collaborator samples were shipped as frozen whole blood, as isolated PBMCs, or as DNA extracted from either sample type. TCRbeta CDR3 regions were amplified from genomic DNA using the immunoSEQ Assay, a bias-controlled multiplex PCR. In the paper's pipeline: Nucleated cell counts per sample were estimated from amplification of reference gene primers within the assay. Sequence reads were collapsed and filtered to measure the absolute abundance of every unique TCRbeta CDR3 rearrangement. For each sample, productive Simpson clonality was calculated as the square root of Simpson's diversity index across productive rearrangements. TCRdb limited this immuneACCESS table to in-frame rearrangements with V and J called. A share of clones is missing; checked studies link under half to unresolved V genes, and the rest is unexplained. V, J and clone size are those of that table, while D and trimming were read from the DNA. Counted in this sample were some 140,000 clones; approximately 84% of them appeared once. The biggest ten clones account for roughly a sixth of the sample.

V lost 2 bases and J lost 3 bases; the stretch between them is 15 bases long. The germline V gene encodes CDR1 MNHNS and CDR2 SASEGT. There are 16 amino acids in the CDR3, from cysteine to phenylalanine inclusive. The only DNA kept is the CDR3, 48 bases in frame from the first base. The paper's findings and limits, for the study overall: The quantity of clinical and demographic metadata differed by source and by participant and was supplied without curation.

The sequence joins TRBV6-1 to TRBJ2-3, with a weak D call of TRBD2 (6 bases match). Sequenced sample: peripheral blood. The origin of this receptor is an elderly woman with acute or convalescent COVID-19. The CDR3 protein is CASSESYGSYTDTQYF. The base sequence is TGTGCCAGCAGTGAATCCTACGGGAGCTATACAGATACGCAGTATTTT.